The 7 T cell receptor beta chains reported below all come from one sample, sequenced in a study of neurological immune-mediated disorders. TCRdb processed the 5' RACE reads anew with MiXCR; each CDR3 protein has one entry. This table has 45,000 or so distinct CDR3 sequences, 2.5% to 3.5% appearing once. The sequencing input was PBMCs. Receptors originate from a woman in her fifties or sixties with multiple sclerosis.

This clonotype was picked up many times. The rearrangement links TRBV28 to TRBJ2-1, with D perhaps TRBD2 (6 bases). Per the germline V gene, CDR1 is MDHEN and CDR2 is SYDVKM. The length of the CDR3 is 16 residues. V lost 5 bases to trimming and J lost 0 bases, with 14 bases between them. The CDR3 nucleotides read TGTGCCAGCAGTACGAACCGGGAGAGCTCCTACAATGAGCAGTTCTTC. Protein product: CASSTNRESSYNEQFF.

This clonotype was found many times. The chain uses TRBV6-5 and TRBJ1-3; 7 nucleotides agree with TRBD1. J was trimmed by 3 bases and V by 6 bases; bases with no gene match: 14. This CDR3 is 17 amino acids long. Looked up from germline, CDR1 is MNHEY and CDR2 is SVGAGI. CDR3 loop: CASSRGATTGSGNTIYF. The CDR3, as DNA: TGTGCCAGCAGCCGGGGGGCGACGACAGGGAGTGGAAACACCATATATTTT.

Many counts were recorded for this clonotype. The chain employs TRBV7-2 and TRBJ2-3; 15 bases are a match to TRBD2. The V gene's germline CDR1 is SGHTA and CDR2 FQGNSA. The CDR3 length is 14 residues. V lost 4 bases and J lost 15; bases outside the gene matches: 8. DNA of the CDR3: TGTGCCAGCAGCTCGACCGGACTAGCGGGGGGGCAATATTTT. Translation: CASSSTGLAGGQYF.

This clonotype was recorded many times. The chain carries TRBV20-1 and TRBJ2-5; 9 nucleotides agree with TRBD1. V gave up 5 bases and J gave up 2 bases; unmatched junction bases: 3. Germline CDR1 and CDR2: DFQATT and SNEGSKA (reference sequence). This CDR3 spans 13 amino acids. For the CDR3, the DNA is TGCAGTGCTCCAGGGACAGGGCAAGAGACCCAGTACTTC. Protein product: CSAPGTGQETQYF.

This clonotype was seen many times. The chain carries TRBV7-2 and TRBJ2-2; D call uncertain. This CDR3 spans 13 amino acids. V dropped 4 bases and J dropped 1 base, with 4 bases sitting between them. Per germline, CDR1 SGHTA and CDR2 FQGNSA. The DNA for the CDR3 is TGTGCCAGCAGCTCAATGAACACCGGGGAGCTGTTTTTT. Its translation is CASSSMNTGELFF.

The rearrangement links TRBV10-2 to TRBJ1-1, with a weak D call TRBD1 (5 bases). Trimming took off 6 bases at V and 4 bases at J, with 15 bases between the two ends. Germline V gives CDR1 WSHSY, CDR2 SAAADI. The CDR3 totals 14 residues. CDR3 protein: CASRLQAGGTEAFF. The CDR3, as DNA: TGCGCCAGCAGACTCCAGGCGGGGGGCACTGAAGCTTTCTTT.

This clonotype was recorded many times. The J gene is TRBJ1-3, the V gene TRBV5-1, with 7 bases fitting TRBD1. CDR1 is SGHRS and CDR2 is YFSETQ in the germline V gene. V gave up 0 bases and J gave up 4 bases; unmatched junction bases: 7. CDR3 size: 16 residues. CDR3 sequence reads: CASSLEYRGGGNTIYF. CDR3 bases: TGCGCCAGCAGCTTGGAGTACAGGGGAGGAGGAAACACCATATATTTT.